The source of this T cell receptor beta chain is a study of OX40 agonist ivuxolimab in advanced cancers. About the study: Patients were dosed with the agonistic anti-OX40 (CD134) antibody ivuxolimab. Patients were treated with intravenous ivuxolimab, dosed at 0.01 to 10 mg/kg and infused every 2 weeks. Regarding the study as a whole: At 0.1 to 3.0 mg/kg, CD4+ and CD8+ blood T cells expanded clonally by week 6.

The V gene's germline CDR1 is MNHNY and CDR2 SVGAGI (reference sequence). Trimming cost V 7 bases and J 5 bases, with 18 bases left between them. This CDR3 region has 15 residues. Clones were read by immunoSEQ multiplex PCR, and TCRdb kept only the in-frame ones, dropping some. This sample carries 77,000 or so clones, 85% of them seen once, and the ten largest clones take roughly 2.1%. As regards this clone: Antigen specificity is unknown.

The rearrangement joins TRBV6-6 to TRBJ2-1; either TRBD1 or TRBD2 may supply D (8 bases each). The clonotype originates from an adult with an advanced solid tumor such as melanoma, head and neck, liver or kidney cancer. This sample comprised CD4+ or CD8+ T cells sorted from blood, obtained in a trial of the OX40 agonist ivuxolimab. The CDR3 loop reads CASTTGGTGDNEQFF. For the CDR3, the DNA is TGTGCCAGCACCACGGGGGGGACAGGAGACAATGAGCAGTTCTTC.